Below are 18 T cell receptor beta chains sequenced from a single sample in a study of beta chain features in type 1 diabetes (dated by TCRdb to 2016 to 2019). Receptor amplification or capture employed the immunoSEQ multiplex PCR assay. The High Capacity cDNA Reverse Transcription Kit was used to reverse transcribe all of the isolated RNA, meaning that expressed TCRB transcripts were what got sequenced. In its TCRdb copy, this immuneACCESS table keeps in-frame sequences only and misses some clones. Where compared with another copy, unresolved V genes explain less than half of these, and the others have no known cause. The sample table shows around 350,000 clones, and over 10% are seen once. 0.017% of the sample lies in the top ten. Sequencing was carried out using naive CD4+ T cells from blood. Sample cell subset or site, as interpreted from the label and publication: true naive CD4+ T cells. These receptors were obtained from a man between 18 and 29 years old in good health.

V and J are TRBV18 and TRBJ1-5; 9 bases fit TRBD1. J was trimmed by 5 bases and V by 10 bases; bases with no gene match: 12. CDR3 length: 15 amino acids. Germline assignment: CDR1 KGHSH and CDR2 LQKENI. CDR3 sequence reads: CAITPGGQGHQPQHF. CDR3 nucleotides: TGTGCCATTACCCCGGGGGGACAGGGCCATCAGCCCCAGCATTTT. The full variable domain, in which reference TRBV18 and TRBJ1-5 provide the parts outside the CDR3, is NAGVMQNPRHLVRRRGQEARLRCSPMKGHSHVYWYRQLPEEGLKFMVYLQKENIIDESGMPKERFSAEFPKEGPSILRIQQVVRGDSAAYFCAITPGGQGHQPQHFGDGTRLSIL.

This clone was seen more than once but under ten times. The chain couples TRBV7-2 to TRBJ2-2; D might be TRBD2 (5 bases). CDR3 length: 15 amino acids. Germline V gene data show CDR1 as SGHTA and CDR2 as FQGNSA. V was pared by 2 bases and J by 5 bases, with 12 bases between. As DNA, the CDR3 is TGTGCCAGCAGCTTACTAGTCCGGAGGACCGGGGAGCTGTTTTTT. Its translation: CASSLLVRRTGELFF.

This sequence joins TRBV7-9 and TRBJ1-2, with TRBD1 matching over 8 bases. Germline V lookup: CDR1 SEHNR, CDR2 FQNEAQ (reference sequence). J gave up 12 bases and V 6 bases, and 12 bases lay outside the gene matches. The CDR3 has 13 residues. The DNA of the CDR3 is TGTGCCAGCAGGACGCAGGGGGCTGAGGAGAACACCTTC. It is translated as CASRTQGAEENTF. The full variable domain, rest sourced from reference TRBV7-9 and TRBJ1-2, is DTGVSQNPRHKITKRGQNVTFRCDPISEHNRLYWYRQTLGQGPEFLTYFQNEAQLEKSRLLSDRFSAERPKGSFSTLEIQRTEQGDSAMYLCASRTQGAEENTFGSGTRLTVV.

CDR3: CASSSGLAGGNNEQFF. CDR3 coding DNA: TGCGCCAGCAGCTCAGGACTAGCGGGGGGAAACAATGAGCAGTTCTTC. The V call is TRBV5-1, the J call TRBJ2-1, with 14 bases matching TRBD2. After removal of 3 bases from V and 5 bases from J, the junction contained 4 bases not matched to a gene. There are 16 residues in the CDR3. CDR1 is SGHRS and CDR2 is YFSETQ in the germline V gene.

This clone has only a few counts. The J gene is TRBJ2-7, the V gene TRBV25-1; no definite D call. Germline CDR1 MGHDK, CDR2 SYGVNS. The CDR3 totals 14 residues. The V and J ends lost 1 base and 3 bases respectively, with 10 bases between them. The CDR3 here is CASSESPNGYEQYF. The CDR3 region has the DNA TGTGCCAGCAGTGAATCCCCCAACGGCTACGAGCAGTACTTC.

This clone has just a few counts. The V gene is TRBV28, the J gene TRBJ1-1; a weak D match, TRBD1 (6 bases). The CDR3 consists of 14 residues. V shed 6 bases and J shed 0 bases, with 11 bases lying between them. CDR1 MDHEN and CDR2 SYDVKM come from the germline V gene. CDR3 DNA sequence: TGTGCCAGCAGGTACGACAGGCTGAACACTGAAGCTTTCTTT. It codes for CASRYDRLNTEAFF. The full variable domain, its missing parts supplied by reference TRBV28 and TRBJ1-1, is DVKVTQSSRYLVKRTGEKVFLECVQDMDHENMFWYRQDPGLGLRLIYFSYDVKMKEKGDIPEGYSVSREKKERFSLILESASTNQTSMYLCASRYDRLNTEAFFGQGTRLTVV.

In this sample, this clone turned up a few times. The J gene is TRBJ2-5, the V gene TRBV5-1; D not resolved. Trimming shortened V by 0 bases and J by 2 bases, and 8 bases separated the two germline ends. The length of the CDR3 is 14 residues. Germline CDR1 reads SGHRS; CDR2 reads YFSETQ. This CDR3 reads CASSLGDTQETQYF. In DNA, the CDR3 is TGCGCCAGCAGCTTGGGTGATACTCAAGAGACCCAGTACTTC.

This chain links TRBV7-9 with TRBJ1-2, with unresolved D. Trimming pared 5 bases from V and 3 bases from J, leaving 13 bases between. This CDR3 comprises 14 residues. The germline V gene has CDR1 SEHNR and CDR2 FQNEAQ (reference sequence). As DNA, the CDR3 is TGTGCCAGCAGCGCCAAGACCGAGGACTATGGCTACACCTTC. It translates to CASSAKTEDYGYTF.

The chain uses TRBV7-3 and TRBJ2-2; the D is unclear. CDR3 length: 14 residues. Germline CDR1 reads SGHTA; CDR2 reads FQGTGA. V was shortened by 5 bases and J by 4 bases, with 11 bases between the two germline ends. Here the CDR3 reads CASSLLGSTGELFF. For the CDR3, the DNA is TGTGCCAGCAGCCTCCTAGGAAGCACCGGGGAGCTGTTTTTT.

In this sample, this clone turned up a few times. The rearrangement joins TRBV29-1 to TRBJ2-2; 9 nucleotides align to TRBD2. Germline V gene sequence: CDR1 SQVTM, CDR2 ANQGSEA. V dropped 6 bases and J dropped 5; count of bases not matched to a gene: 10. The CDR3 has 15 amino acids. In DNA form, the CDR3 reads TGCAGCGTCCCCTCCCCTGCGGGAGGGACCGGGGAGCTGTTTTTT. Translated, it gives CSVPSPAGGTGELFF.

This chain joins TRBV6-5 and TRBJ2-7; D is undetermined. The CDR3 runs 12 residues. V was trimmed by 6 bases and J by 0 bases, leaving 6 bases between them. CDR1 and CDR2 from the germline V gene are MNHEY and SVGAGI. The CDR3 nucleotides are TGTGCCAGCAGACGGTCCTCCTACGAGCAGTACTTC. This translates into CASRRSSYEQYF.

This sequence joins TRBV19 and TRBJ2-7, with D maybe TRBD2 (6 bases). This CDR3 is built from 15 residues. Trimming took 3 bases from V and 1 from J, leaving 13 bases between them. The V gene's germline CDR1 is LNHDA and CDR2 SQIVND (reference sequence). CDR3 residues: CASSMGGSQSYEQYF. The CDR3 coding sequence is TGTGCCAGTAGTATGGGGGGTTCCCAGTCCTACGAGCAGTACTTC. The variable domain in full, with the rest retrieved from reference TRBV19 and TRBJ2-7, is DGGITQSPKYLFRKEGQNVTLSCEQNLNHDAMYWYRQDPGQGLRLIYYSQIVNDFQKGDIAEGYSVSREKKESFPLTVTSAQKNPTAFYLCASSMGGSQSYEQYFGPGTRLTVT.

This clone was picked up a small number of times. The chain combines TRBV4-2 with TRBJ1-1, with D hard to call. Germline values: CDR1 LGHNA, CDR2 YNFKEQ. CDR3 length equals 16 residues. Between the trimmed V and J ends, which lost 4 bases and 4 bases, there was a span of 19 bases. The CDR3 region has the DNA TGTGCCAGCAGCCCTAAAGTCGGAGGTCGGGGCACTGAAGCTTTCTTT. The encoded protein is CASSPKVGGRGTEAFF.

The sample holds a few counts of this clone. The chain is built from TRBV29-1 and TRBJ1-2, with unresolved D. The germline gives CDR1 SQVTM, CDR2 ANQGSEA. V gave up 0 bases and J gave up 2 bases, with 10 bases separating them. The CDR3 is made up of 14 amino acids. CDR3 in DNA: TGCAGCGTTGAAGACTTAGAATTAAACTATGGCTACACCTTC. It translates to CSVEDLELNYGYTF.

For this clone: The sample contains more than one DNA sequence encoding this CDR3. The chain joins TRBV6-5 to TRBJ1-5; tentatively, D is TRBD1 (5 bases). Germline values: CDR1 MNHEY, CDR2 SVGAGI. The CDR3 length is 14 residues. Trimming took off 8 bases at V and 0 bases at J, with 11 bases between the two ends. CDR3 sequence: CASGTDYSNQPQHF. CDR3 coding DNA: TGTGCCAGCGGGACGGACTATAGCAATCAGCCCCAGCATTTT.

This clone was observed a few times. The rearrangement links TRBV18 to TRBJ2-3, with 7 bases aligning to TRBD1. The CDR3 spans 15 residues. Germline-derived CDR1 and CDR2 are KGHSH and LQKENI. Losses at the gene ends were 0 bases for V and 5 bases for J; bases not matched to a gene: 5. The CDR3, as DNA: TGTGCCAGCTCACCACCCCACAGGGGCGGAGATACGCAGTATTTT. Its translation is CASSPPHRGGDTQYF.

This clone has only a few counts. V is TRBV15 and J is TRBJ2-7; 8 bases fit TRBD2. The trim removed 0 bases at V and 7 bases at J, leaving 8 bases unmatched. CDR3 length equals 15 residues. Germline-derived CDR1 and CDR2 are LNHNV and YYDKDF (reference sequence). CDR3 loop: CATSRDLSGSREQYF. The CDR3 region has the DNA TGTGCCACCAGCAGAGATTTGAGCGGGAGTAGGGAGCAGTACTTC.

The chain carries TRBV2 and TRBJ2-7, with a possible D match to TRBD2 (6 bases). The germline gives CDR1 SNHLY, CDR2 FYNNEI. This CDR3 comprises 14 residues. V lost 8 bases to trimming and J lost 4 bases, with 18 bases between them. The CDR3 loop is CASGRLEGQYEQYF. The CDR3 coding sequence is TGTGCCAGCGGCAGACTAGAGGGCCAGTACGAGCAGTACTTC.